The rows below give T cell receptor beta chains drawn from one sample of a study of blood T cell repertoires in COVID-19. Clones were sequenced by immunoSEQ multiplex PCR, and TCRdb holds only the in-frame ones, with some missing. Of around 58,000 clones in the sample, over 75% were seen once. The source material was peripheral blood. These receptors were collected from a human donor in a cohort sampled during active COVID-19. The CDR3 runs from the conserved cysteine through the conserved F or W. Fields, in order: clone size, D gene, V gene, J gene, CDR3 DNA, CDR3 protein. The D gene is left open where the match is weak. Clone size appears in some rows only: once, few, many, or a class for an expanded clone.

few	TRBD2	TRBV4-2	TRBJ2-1	TGTGCCAGCAGCCAGTCGACTAGCCTCAACTCCTACAATGAGCAGTTCTTC	CASSQSTSLNSYNEQFF
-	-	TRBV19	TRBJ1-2	TGTGCCAGTAGTTCACGGACAACCCTCTATGGCTACACCTTC	CASSSRTTLYGYTF
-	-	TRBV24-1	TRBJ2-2	TGTGCCACCAGTGATTTGAATCCAGGGGTAGGCACCGGGGAGCTGTTTTTT	CATSDLNPGVGTGELFF
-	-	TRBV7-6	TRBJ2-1	TGTGCCAGCAGCCAAAACACGGGGAACTACAATGAGCAGTTCTTC	CASSQNTGNYNEQFF
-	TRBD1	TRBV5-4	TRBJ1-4	TGTGCCAGCAGCGCTACAGGGGCCACTAATGAAAAACTGTTTTTT	CASSATGATNEKLFF
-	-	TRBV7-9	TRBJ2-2	TGTGCCAGCAGCCAAGACACTTTCACCGGGGAGCTGTTTTTT	CASSQDTFTGELFF
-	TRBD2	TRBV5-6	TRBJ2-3	TGTGCCAGCAGCGCCACGGGGGGGTTAGATACGCAGTATTTT	CASSATGGLDTQYF
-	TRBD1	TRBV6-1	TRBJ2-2	TGTGCCAGCAGTGAACAACCAGGGACAGGTCACACCGGGGAGCTGTTTTTT	CASSEQPGTGHTGELFF
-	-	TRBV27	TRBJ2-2	TGTGCCAGGAAGGGAGAGGGAGTGAACACCGGGGAGCTGTTTTTT	CARKGEGVNTGELFF
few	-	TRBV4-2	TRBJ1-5	TGTGCCAGCAGCCAAGCTGCTGGGGGCGCGGATCAGCCCCAGCATTTT	CASSQAAGGADQPQHF
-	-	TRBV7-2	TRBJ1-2	TGTGCCAGCAGCTTAGGAGGAGGCTACACCTTC	CASSLGGGYTF
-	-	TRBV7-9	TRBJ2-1	TGTGCCAGCAGCTTCGGCCGTGACTCGATTTACAATGAGCAGTTCTTC	CASSFGRDSIYNEQFF
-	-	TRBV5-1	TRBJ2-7	TGCGCCAGCAGCTTGGGGGGTGGCAGGGCCTACGAGCAGTACTTC	CASSLGGGRAYEQYF
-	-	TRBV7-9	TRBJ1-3	TGTGCCAGCATCGGACGAGGAACAGGGCTTGGAAACACCATATATTTT	CASIGRGTGLGNTIYF
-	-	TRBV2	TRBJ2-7	TGTGCCAGCAGGGACACAGGGCTGAGAGAGCAGTACTTC	CASRDTGLREQYF
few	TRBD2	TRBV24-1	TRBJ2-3	TGTGCCACCACTCCACGGCTAGCGGATAGCACAGATACGCAGTATTTT	CATTPRLADSTDTQYF
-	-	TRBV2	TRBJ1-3	TGTGCCAGCAGTTACCAGGGGTCCGGAAACACCATATATTTT	CASSYQGSGNTIYF
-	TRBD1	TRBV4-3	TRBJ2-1	TGCGCCAGCAGCCAAGAGTTCGGACAGGGCCCATTCTTC	CASSQEFGQGPFF
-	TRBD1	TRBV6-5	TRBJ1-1	TGTGCCAGCAGTTCCAGGGGGACCACTGAAGCTTTCTTT	CASSSRGTTEAFF
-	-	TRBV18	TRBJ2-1	TGTGCCAGCTCACCACTGGAGGGGGGGTACAATGAGCAGTTCTTC	CASSPLEGGYNEQFF
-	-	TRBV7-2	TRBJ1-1	TGTGCCAGCAGGACACAGGGAGATACTGAAGCTTTCTTT	CASRTQGDTEAFF
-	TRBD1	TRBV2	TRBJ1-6	TGTGCCAGCATGCCCCGGACAGGTGGAAATTCACCCCTCCACTTT	CASMPRTGGNSPLHF
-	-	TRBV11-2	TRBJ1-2	TGTGCCAGCAGCTTCGAAGGGAAGGGGCTCTATGGCTACACCTTC	CASSFEGKGLYGYTF
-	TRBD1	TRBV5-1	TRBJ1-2	TGCGCCAGCTGCGAGGAACCGGGACAGGGGGCTCATGGCTACACCTTC	CASCEEPGQGAHGYTF
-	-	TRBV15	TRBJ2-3	TGTGCCACCAGCCTGAGAGGGGATACGCAGTATTTT	CATSLRGDTQYF
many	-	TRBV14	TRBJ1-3	TGTGCCAGCAGCAGACAGGTCTCTGGAAACACCATATATTTT	CASSRQVSGNTIYF
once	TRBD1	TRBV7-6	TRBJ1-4	TGTGCCAGCAGCCTTGGGACAGGGGTTGAAAAACTGTTTTTT	CASSLGTGVEKLFF
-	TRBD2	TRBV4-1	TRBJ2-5	TGCGCCAGCAGCCAGGCTGGGGGGGGGCAAGAGACCCAGTACTTC	CASSQAGGGQETQYF
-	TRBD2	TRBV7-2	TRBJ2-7	TGTGCCAGCAGCTTATCCTGGACTAGCGGGGGGTACGAGCAGTACTTC	CASSLSWTSGGYEQYF
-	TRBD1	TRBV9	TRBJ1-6	TGTGCCAGCAGCCCCCGACAGGGGAGTTCACCCCTCCACTTT	CASSPRQGSSPLHF
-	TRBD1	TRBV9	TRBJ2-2	TGTGCCAGCAGACCCGGGACAGGGACCGGGGAGCTGTTTTTT	CASRPGTGTGELFF
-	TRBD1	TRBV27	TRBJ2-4	TGTGCCAGCAGTTTCGGGACAGGGAAAACCAAAAACATTCAGTACTTC	CASSFGTGKTKNIQYF
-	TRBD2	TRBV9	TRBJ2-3	TGTGCCAGCAGCGGGGATAGCGGGGACCTCCCCACAGATACGCAGTATTTT	CASSGDSGDLPTDTQYF
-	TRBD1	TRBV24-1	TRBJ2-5	TGTGCCACCAGTGAAACGGGACAGGGTTTTATAGAGACCCAGTACTTC	CATSETGQGFIETQYF
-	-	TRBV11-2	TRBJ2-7	TGTGCCAGCAGCGAACGCGGGGGCGCCTACGAGCAGTACTTC	CASSERGGAYEQYF
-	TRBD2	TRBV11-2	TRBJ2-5	TGTGCCAGCAGCCCGCGGGGGGGCTCGAAGACCCAGTACTTC	CASSPRGGSKTQYF
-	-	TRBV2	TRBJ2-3	TGTGCCAGCAGAGGAGGGACAGCTAGCACAGATACGCAGTATTTT	CASRGGTASTDTQYF
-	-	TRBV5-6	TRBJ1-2	TGTGCCAGCAGCTGGCCGGTGGGCGCTCAGAGCTACACCTTC	CASSWPVGAQSYTF
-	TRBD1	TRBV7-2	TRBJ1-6	TGTGCCAGCAGCATACCCGGGACAGATAATTCACCCCTCCACTTT	CASSIPGTDNSPLHF
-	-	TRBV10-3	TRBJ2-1	TGTGCCATCAGTGAGTACAGGGACAATGAGCAGTTCTTC	CAISEYRDNEQFF
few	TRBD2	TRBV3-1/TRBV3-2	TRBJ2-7	TGTGCCAGCAGCCCCACCAGGACTAGCGGGGGCTACGAGCAGTACTTC	CASSPTRTSGGYEQYF
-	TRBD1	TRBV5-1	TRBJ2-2	TGCGCCAGCAGCTCCGGGACAGATAACACCGGGGAGCTGTTTTTT	CASSSGTDNTGELFF
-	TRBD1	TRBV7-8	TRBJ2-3	TGTGCCAGCAGCCTGCAAGCCAGGGGGCGAACAGATACGCAGTATTTT	CASSLQARGRTDTQYF
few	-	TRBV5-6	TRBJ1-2	TGTGCCAGCAGCTTACCGGGGGGCTATGGCTACACCTTC	CASSLPGGYGYTF
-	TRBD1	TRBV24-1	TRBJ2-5	TGTGCCACCGCCGGGACAGAGAAAGGGACCCAGTACTTC	CATAGTEKGTQYF